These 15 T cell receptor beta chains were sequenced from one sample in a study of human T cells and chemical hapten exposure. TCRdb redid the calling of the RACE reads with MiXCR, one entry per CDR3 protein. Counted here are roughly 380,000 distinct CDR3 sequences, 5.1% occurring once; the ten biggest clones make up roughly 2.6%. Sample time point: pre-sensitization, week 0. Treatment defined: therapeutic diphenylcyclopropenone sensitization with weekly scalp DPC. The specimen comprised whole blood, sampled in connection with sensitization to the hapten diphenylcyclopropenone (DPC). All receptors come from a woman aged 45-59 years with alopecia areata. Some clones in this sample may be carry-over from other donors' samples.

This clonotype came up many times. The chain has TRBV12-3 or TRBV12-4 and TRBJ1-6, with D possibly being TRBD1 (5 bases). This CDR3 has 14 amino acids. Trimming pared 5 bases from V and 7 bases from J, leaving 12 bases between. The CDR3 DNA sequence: TGTGCCAGCAGTAAGACAGCCTTAAATTCACCCCTCCACTTT. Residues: CASSKTALNSPLHF.

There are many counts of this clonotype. The CDR3 spells CASNPTSGHNEQFF. CDR3 DNA: TGTGCCAGCAACCCGACTAGCGGACACAATGAGCAGTTCTTC. This chain links TRBV12-3 or TRBV12-4 with TRBJ2-1; TRBD2 matches at 9 bases. V gave up 7 bases and J gave up 5 bases; unmatched junction bases: 6. The CDR3 extends over 14 amino acids.

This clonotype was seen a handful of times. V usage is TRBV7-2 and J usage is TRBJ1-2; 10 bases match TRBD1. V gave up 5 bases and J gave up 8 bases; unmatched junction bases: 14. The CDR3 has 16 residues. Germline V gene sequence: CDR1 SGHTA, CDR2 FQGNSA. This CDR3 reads CASSQRGSGTGVGYTF. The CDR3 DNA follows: TGTGCCAGCAGCCAAAGGGGAAGCGGGACAGGGGTCGGCTACACCTTC.

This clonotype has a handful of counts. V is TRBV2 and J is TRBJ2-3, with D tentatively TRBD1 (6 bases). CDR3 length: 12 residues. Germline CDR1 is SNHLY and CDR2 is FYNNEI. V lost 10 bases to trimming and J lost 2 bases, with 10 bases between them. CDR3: CAIGQSTDTQYF. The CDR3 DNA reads TGTGCCATCGGACAGTCCACAGATACGCAGTATTTT.

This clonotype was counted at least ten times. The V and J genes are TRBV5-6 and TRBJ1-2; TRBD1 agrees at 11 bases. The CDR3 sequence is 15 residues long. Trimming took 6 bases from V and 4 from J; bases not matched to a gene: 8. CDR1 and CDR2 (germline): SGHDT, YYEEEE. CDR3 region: CASTPEGQGVYGYTF. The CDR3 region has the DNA TGTGCCAGCACCCCGGAGGGACAGGGGGTCTATGGCTACACCTTC.

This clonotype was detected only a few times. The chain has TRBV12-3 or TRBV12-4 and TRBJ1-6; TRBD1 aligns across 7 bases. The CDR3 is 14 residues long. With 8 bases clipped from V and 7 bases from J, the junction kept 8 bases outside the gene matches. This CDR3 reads CASGRQGNNSPLHF. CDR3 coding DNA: TGTGCCAGCGGACGACAGGGTAACAATTCACCCCTCCACTTT.

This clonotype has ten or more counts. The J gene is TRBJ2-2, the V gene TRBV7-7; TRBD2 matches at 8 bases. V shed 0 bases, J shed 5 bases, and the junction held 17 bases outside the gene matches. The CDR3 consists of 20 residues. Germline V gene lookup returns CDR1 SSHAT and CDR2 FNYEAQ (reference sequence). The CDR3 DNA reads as TGTGCCAGCAGCTTAGCGTCCCCATCCAGCGGGGGAAGGGGTACCGGGGAGCTGTTTTTT. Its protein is CASSLASPSSGGRGTGELFF.

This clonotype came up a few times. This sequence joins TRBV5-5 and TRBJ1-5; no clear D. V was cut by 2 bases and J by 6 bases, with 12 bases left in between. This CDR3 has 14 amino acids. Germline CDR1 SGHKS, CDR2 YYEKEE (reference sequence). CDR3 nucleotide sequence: TGTGCCAGCAGCTTTAACGCTCCCGGTCAGCCCCAGCATTTT. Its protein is CASSFNAPGQPQHF.

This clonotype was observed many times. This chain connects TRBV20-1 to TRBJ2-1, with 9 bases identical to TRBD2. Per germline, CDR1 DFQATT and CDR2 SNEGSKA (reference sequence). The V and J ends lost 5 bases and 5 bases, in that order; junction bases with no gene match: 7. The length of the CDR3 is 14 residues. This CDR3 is CSAAGGRANNEQFF. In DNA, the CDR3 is TGCAGTGCTGCTGGCGGGAGGGCGAACAATGAGCAGTTCTTC.

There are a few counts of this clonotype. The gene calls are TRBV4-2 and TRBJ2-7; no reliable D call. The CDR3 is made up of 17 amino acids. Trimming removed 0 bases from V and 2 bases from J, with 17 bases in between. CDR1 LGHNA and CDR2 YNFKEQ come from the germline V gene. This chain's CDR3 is CASSQDPVADRAYEQYF. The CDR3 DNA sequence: TGTGCCAGCAGCCAAGATCCTGTCGCGGACCGAGCCTACGAGCAGTACTTC.

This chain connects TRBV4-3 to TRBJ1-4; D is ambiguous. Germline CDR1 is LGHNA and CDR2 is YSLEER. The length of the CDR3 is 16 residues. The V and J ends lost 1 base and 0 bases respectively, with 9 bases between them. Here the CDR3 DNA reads TGCGCCAGCAGCCAAGGCAAGACTTCAACTAATGAAAAACTGTTTTTT. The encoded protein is CASSQGKTSTNEKLFF.

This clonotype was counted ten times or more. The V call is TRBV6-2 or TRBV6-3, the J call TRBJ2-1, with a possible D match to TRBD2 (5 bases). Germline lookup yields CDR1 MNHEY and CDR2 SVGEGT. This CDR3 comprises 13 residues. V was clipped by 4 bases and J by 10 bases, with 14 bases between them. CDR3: CASSLEERIEQFF. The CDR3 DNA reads TGTGCCAGCAGTTTGGAGGAGCGCATCGAGCAGTTCTTC.

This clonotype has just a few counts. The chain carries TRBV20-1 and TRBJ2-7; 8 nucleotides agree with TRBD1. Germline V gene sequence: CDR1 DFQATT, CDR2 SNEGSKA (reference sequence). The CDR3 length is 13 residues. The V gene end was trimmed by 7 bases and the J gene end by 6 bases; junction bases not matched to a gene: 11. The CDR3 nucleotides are TGCAGTGTTCCTCGGACAGGGCAAGGCGAGCAGTACTTC. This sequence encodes CSVPRTGQGEQYF.

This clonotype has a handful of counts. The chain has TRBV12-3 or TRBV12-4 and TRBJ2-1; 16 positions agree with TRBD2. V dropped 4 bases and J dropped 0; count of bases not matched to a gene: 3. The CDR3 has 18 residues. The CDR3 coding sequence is TGTGCCAGCAGTTACGGGACTAGCGGGGGGGCCTCCTACAATGAGCAGTTCTTC. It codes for CASSYGTSGGASYNEQFF.

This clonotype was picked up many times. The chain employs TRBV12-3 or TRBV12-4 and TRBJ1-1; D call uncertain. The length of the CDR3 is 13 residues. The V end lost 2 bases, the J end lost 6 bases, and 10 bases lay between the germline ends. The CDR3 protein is CASSLSGLPEAFF. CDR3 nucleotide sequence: TGTGCCAGCAGTTTATCTGGGTTGCCTGAAGCTTTCTTT.